The rows below give T cell receptor beta chains drawn from one sample of a study of human T cells and chemical hapten exposure. TCRdb ran MiXCR on the RACE reads and lists one entry per CDR3 protein. The data contain fewer than 50,000 distinct CDR3 sequences, 7.5% to 8% of them singletons. The sample here was whole blood, taken in connection with sensitization to the hapten diphenylcyclopropenone (DPC). The source is a woman aged 45-65 years with alopecia areata. Some clones in this sample may be carry-over from other donors' samples. CDR3s include the opening cysteine and the closing phenylalanine or tryptophan. Fields, in order: CDR3 DNA, CDR3 protein, V gene, D gene, clone size, J gene, CDR3 length. D genes are given only for firm matches. Clone size appears in some rows only: once, few, many, or a class for an expanded clone.

TGTGCCAGCAGCGCGCGAGGGACAGGACTGAACACTGAAGCTTTCTTT,CASSARGTGLNTEAFF,TRBV3-1,TRBD1,many,TRBJ1-1,16
TGTGCCAGCAGCCCATCGGCCTCTCAGCCCCAGCATTTT,CASSPSASQPQHF,TRBV28,-,many,TRBJ1-5,13
TGTGCCAGCAGTTTATTAGGCTACGAGCAGTACTTC,CASSLLGYEQYF,TRBV12-3/TRBV12-4,-,many,TRBJ2-7,12
TGTGCCAGCAGTGAAGCGGCTGGACTAGCGGACACGCAGTATTTT,CASSEAAGLADTQYF,TRBV6-1,TRBD2,-,TRBJ2-3,15
TGTGCCAGCAGTGGAAATGAGCAGTTCTTC,CASSGNEQFF,TRBV2,-,many,TRBJ2-1,10
TGTGCCAGCAGTTACCCGGACAGGGGTACCTACGAGCAGTACTTC,CASSYPDRGTYEQYF,TRBV6-2/TRBV6-3,TRBD1,many,TRBJ2-7,15
TGTGCCAGCAGCCCCCCCGCCGGGACCACGGTCAATGAGCAGTTCTTC,CASSPPAGTTVNEQFF,TRBV11-3,-,-,TRBJ2-1,16
TGTGCCAGCAGCCAAGGAAGCGGGCGCGGCTACAATGAGCAGTTCTTC,CASSQGSGRGYNEQFF,TRBV4-2,-,many,TRBJ2-1,16
TGTGCCAGCAGCTTCCCGGGACAGGGGGCGCGGGGCTACACCTTC,CASSFPGQGARGYTF,TRBV11-2,TRBD1,-,TRBJ1-2,15
TGTGCCTGGAGTGTAACACCCCAAAATCAGCCCCAGCATTTT,CAWSVTPQNQPQHF,TRBV30,-,many,TRBJ1-5,14
TGTGCCTGGAGTGTACTAGCGGGAGATGAGCAGTTCTTC,CAWSVLAGDEQFF,TRBV30,TRBD2,many,TRBJ2-1,13
TGCGCCAGCAGCCAAGATGAGACAGGGGGATGGAAGACCCAGTACTTC,CASSQDETGGWKTQYF,TRBV4-1,TRBD1,-,TRBJ2-5,16
TGTGCCAGCACTGCGCGGGACCTCCGAGCCGGAAACACCATATATTTT,CASTARDLRAGNTIYF,TRBV3-1,-,many,TRBJ1-3,16
TGTGCCAGCAGTTTAGTCGGACAGGGGGATCAGCCCCAGCATTTT,CASSLVGQGDQPQHF,TRBV12-3/TRBV12-4,TRBD1,-,TRBJ1-5,15
TGTGCCAGCAGTCTTACCGGGGACAAGCAAGCTTTCTTT,CASSLTGDKQAFF,TRBV6-1,-,many,TRBJ1-1,13
TGTGCCAGCACCCCTGTCGGTGGAAACACCATATATTTT,CASTPVGGNTIYF,TRBV28,-,few,TRBJ1-3,13
TGTGCCAGCAGCTCTAACCAGGGGGCACCTCAAGAGACCCAGTACTTC,CASSSNQGAPQETQYF,TRBV9,TRBD1,many,TRBJ2-5,16
TGTGCCAGCAGTTACTCGGTTAACCGGGGCAGTGAAGCTTTCTTT,CASSYSVNRGSEAFF,TRBV6-5,-,many,TRBJ1-1,15
TGTGCCAGCTCCCTGGGCGGGAGCTCCTACGAGCAGTACTTC,CASSLGGSSYEQYF,TRBV18,TRBD2,many,TRBJ2-7,14
TGCAGCGCTGAGGGAAGGGGGGCCTACGAGCAGTACTTC,CSAEGRGAYEQYF,TRBV29-1,-,few,TRBJ2-7,13
TGTGCCAGCAGCTCCGGGACATCCAATTCACCCCTCCACTTT,CASSSGTSNSPLHF,TRBV7-9,-,-,TRBJ1-6,14
TGTGCCAGCAGCCTGGGGCTAGCGGGGAACAATGAGCAGTTCTTC,CASSLGLAGNNEQFF,TRBV3-2,-,-,TRBJ2-1,15
TGTGCCAGCAGCCAAGACCTGGGGGGGGCTGTCTATGGCTACACCTTC,CASSQDLGGAVYGYTF,TRBV4-2,-,many,TRBJ1-2,16
TGTGCCAGCAGCTTAATCGGGGGGCCCTTATTTGGGGCCAACGTCCTGACTTTC,CASSLIGGPLFGANVLTF,TRBV7-3,-,many,TRBJ2-6,18
TGCAGCGTTAGAGGACAGGGGCTCACTGAAGCTTTCTTT,CSVRGQGLTEAFF,TRBV29-1,TRBD1,-,TRBJ1-1,13
TGTGCCAGCAGATCGGACAGGGAAAAGACCCAGTACTTC,CASRSDREKTQYF,TRBV11-1,TRBD1,many,TRBJ2-5,13
TGTGCCAGCAGCTTATCATACGGGATAAGCGGGAGACGAGAGACCCAGTACTTC,CASSLSYGISGRRETQYF,TRBV7-2,TRBD2,many,TRBJ2-5,18